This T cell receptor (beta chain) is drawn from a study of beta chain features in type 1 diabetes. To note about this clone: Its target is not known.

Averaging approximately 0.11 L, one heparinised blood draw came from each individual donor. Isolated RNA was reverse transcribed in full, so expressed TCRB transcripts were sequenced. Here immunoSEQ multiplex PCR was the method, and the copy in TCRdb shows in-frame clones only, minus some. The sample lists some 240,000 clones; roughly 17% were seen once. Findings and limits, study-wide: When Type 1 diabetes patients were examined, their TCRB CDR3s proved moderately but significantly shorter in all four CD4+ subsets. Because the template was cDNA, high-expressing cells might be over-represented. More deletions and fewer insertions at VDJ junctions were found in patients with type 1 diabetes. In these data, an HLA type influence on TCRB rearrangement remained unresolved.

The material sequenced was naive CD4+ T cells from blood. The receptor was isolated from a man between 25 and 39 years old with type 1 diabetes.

The DNA for the CDR3 is TGTGCCAGCAGCTTTGGACTAGCGGCCGGGGAGCTGTTTTTT. Translated: CASSFGLAAGELFF. The chain joins TRBV7-9 to TRBJ2-2, with 10 bases aligning to TRBD2. The CDR3 covers 14 residues. V shed 3 bases and J 6 bases; nucleotides not matched to a gene: 1. From germline, CDR1 is SEHNR and CDR2 FQNEAQ (reference sequence). The entire variable domain, with the rest obtained from reference TRBV7-9 and TRBJ2-2, is as follows: DTGVSQNPRHKITKRGQNVTFRCDPISEHNRLYWYRQTLGQGPEFLTYFQNEAQLEKSRLLSDRFSAERPKGSFSTLEIQRTEQGDSAMYLCASSFGLAAGELFFGEGSRLTVL.